The 15 T cell receptor beta chains below all came from one sample that was sequenced in a study of T cells in localized non-small cell lung cancer. Libraries were prepared by immunoSEQ multiplex PCR; TCRdb keeps only in-frame clonotypes and omits some of them. The sample holds tens of thousands of clones, approximately 84% seen once. The sample here was peripheral blood, taken before any cancer treatment. These receptors originate from a man aged 40-75 years with stage I lung adenocarcinoma.

This clone came up once. This sequence joins TRBV25-1 and TRBJ1-2; D gene ambiguous. This CDR3 is built from 12 residues. V lost 3 bases and J 5 bases, leaving 7 bases between the germline ends. Per the germline V gene, CDR1 is MGHDK and CDR2 is SYGVNS. The CDR3 DNA sequence: TGTGCCAGCAGTGACTCCCGATATGGCTACACCTTC. Protein product: CASSDSRYGYTF.

The genes are TRBV4-2 and TRBJ2-7; 8 bases line up with TRBD2. V gave up 8 bases and J gave up 1 base; unmatched junction bases: 4. Germline CDR1 and CDR2: LGHNA and YNFKEQ. The CDR3 is 13 residues long. CDR3 region: CASSGGTSYEQYF. The CDR3 coding sequence is TGTGCCAGCTCGGGAGGGACTTCCTACGAGCAGTACTTC.

The V gene is TRBV29-1, the J gene TRBJ2-2, with TRBD1 matching over 7 bases. The germline V gene encodes CDR1 SQVTM and CDR2 ANQGSEA. The V gene end was trimmed by 6 bases and the J gene end by 5 bases; junction bases not matched to a gene: 6. This CDR3 region has 13 residues. The DNA of the CDR3 is TGCAGCGTCTGGGACAGAGAAACCGGGGAGCTGTTTTTT. This codes for CSVWDRETGELFF.

The chain joins TRBV5-6 to TRBJ1-1, with D maybe TRBD1 (6 bases). Germline values: CDR1 SGHDT, CDR2 YYEEEE. The CDR3 has 15 residues. V was trimmed by 4 bases and J by 5 bases, leaving 18 bases between them. The CDR3, as DNA: TGTGCCAGCAGCCATTTTCCGGGGGCAAAGACTGAAGCTTTCTTT. Translating it yields CASSHFPGAKTEAFF.

The chain links TRBV4-3 to TRBJ1-3; D not resolved. This CDR3 region has 15 residues. Germline V CDR1 and CDR2: LGHNA, YSLEER. Trimming pared 1 base from V and 1 base from J, leaving 8 bases between. In DNA form, the CDR3 reads TGCGCCAGCAGCCAAGCAGCCCAGTCTGGAAACACCATATATTTT. It codes for CASSQAAQSGNTIYF.

Comment on this clone: The same CDR3 arises from other DNA sequences in this sample as well. V gene TRBV20-1 combines with J gene TRBJ2-1, with D uncertain. The CDR3 sequence is 11 residues long. Germline-derived CDR1 and CDR2 are DFQATT and SNEGSKA (reference sequence). Trimming cost V 2 bases and J 6 bases, with 5 bases left between them. The CDR3 DNA sequence: TGCAGTGCTAGACGGTCCAATGAGCAGTTCTTC. Translating gives CSARRSNEQFF.

CDR3 region: CASNKIRQGLKDTQYF. The CDR3 bases are TGTGCCAGCAACAAAATCAGACAGGGGCTGAAAGATACGCAGTATTTT. The chain is built from TRBV11-2 and TRBJ2-3, with 8 bases lining up with TRBD1. The CDR3 sequence is 16 residues long. The V gene end was trimmed by 7 bases and the J gene end by 5 bases; junction bases not matched to a gene: 14. In germline, CDR1 is SGHAT, CDR2 FQNNGV.

The CDR3 protein is CASSPPGAGNTIYF. For the CDR3, the DNA is TGTGCCAGCAGCCCCCCGGGGGCTGGAAACACCATATATTTT. The chain joins TRBV6-5 to TRBJ1-3; tentative D call: TRBD1 (5 bases). Germline V gene lookup returns CDR1 MNHEY and CDR2 SVGAGI. Trimming stripped 6 bases from V and 2 bases from J, with 11 bases between. This CDR3 region has 14 residues.

This clone was picked up one time. V is TRBV2 and J is TRBJ2-7, with 7 positions matching TRBD1. Germline V gives CDR1 SNHLY, CDR2 FYNNEI. CDR3 length: 13 residues. V was clipped by 3 bases and J by 3 bases; unmatched bases: 2. The CDR3, as DNA: TGTGCCAGCAGTGAGGGGGACAGCTACGAGCAGTACTTC. Translated: CASSEGDSYEQYF.

This clone was detected only once. The chain is built from TRBV28 and TRBJ2-5, with D uncertain. The CDR3 spans 12 residues. Germline V gene lookup returns CDR1 MDHEN and CDR2 SYDVKM. V lost 6 bases to trimming and J lost 0 bases, with 5 bases between them. CDR3 sequence reads: CASRDNQETQYF. In nucleotides, the CDR3 is TGTGCCAGCAGAGACAACCAAGAGACCCAGTACTTC.

This chain links TRBV5-1 with TRBJ1-1; TRBD1 might be the D (6 bases). This CDR3 contains 14 residues. The V and J ends lost 4 bases and 0 bases respectively, with 10 bases between them. Germline-derived CDR1 and CDR2 are SGHRS and YFSETQ. CDR3 coding DNA: TGCGCCAGCAGCCCGACAGGAGTGAACACTGAAGCTTTCTTT. It translates to CASSPTGVNTEAFF.

This rearrangement joins TRBV27 to TRBJ2-3; D not resolved. In germline, CDR1 is MNHEY, CDR2 SMNVEV (reference sequence). V was shortened by 4 bases and J by 2 bases, with 13 bases between the two germline ends. The CDR3 consists of 15 residues. In DNA, the CDR3 is TGTGCCAGCAGTTCCTCTTTTGGGTTCACAGATACGCAGTATTTT. The encoded protein is CASSSSFGFTDTQYF.

This chain connects TRBV4-2 to TRBJ2-2; D is perhaps TRBD2 (6 bases). The V end was cut by 1 base, the J end by 1 base, with 10 bases between. Germline V gene lookup returns CDR1 LGHNA and CDR2 YNFKEQ. There are 16 residues in the CDR3. For the CDR3, the DNA is TGTGCCAGCAGCCAAGTAGCGGATTTGAACACCGGGGAGCTGTTTTTT. Amino acids: CASSQVADLNTGELFF.

The rearrangement joins TRBV9 to TRBJ1-1; D ambiguous. Trimming shortened V by 0 bases and J by 10 bases, and 19 bases separated the two germline ends. Germline V gene lookup returns CDR1 SGDLS and CDR2 YYNGEE. The CDR3 runs 15 residues. For the CDR3, the DNA is TGTGCCAGCAGCGTAGCCCCGGACGTACAAAAGGGAGCTTTCTTT. Amino acids: CASSVAPDVQKGAFF. Based on the CDR3 plus reference TRBV9 and TRBJ1-1, the full variable domain is DSGVTQTPKHLITATGQRVTLRCSPRSGDLSVYWYQQSLDQGLQFLIQYYNGEERAKGNILERFSAQQFPDLHSELNLSSLELGDSALYFCASSVAPDVQKGAFFGQGTRLTVV.

The count of this clone is one. V and J are TRBV5-4 and TRBJ2-5; D call uncertain. CDR1 and CDR2 (germline): SGHNT, YYREEE (reference sequence). Trimming pared 2 bases from V and 0 bases from J, leaving 2 bases between. The CDR3 totals 12 residues. The CDR3: CASSFYQETQYF. The CDR3 coding sequence is TGTGCCAGCAGCTTCTACCAAGAGACCCAGTACTTC.